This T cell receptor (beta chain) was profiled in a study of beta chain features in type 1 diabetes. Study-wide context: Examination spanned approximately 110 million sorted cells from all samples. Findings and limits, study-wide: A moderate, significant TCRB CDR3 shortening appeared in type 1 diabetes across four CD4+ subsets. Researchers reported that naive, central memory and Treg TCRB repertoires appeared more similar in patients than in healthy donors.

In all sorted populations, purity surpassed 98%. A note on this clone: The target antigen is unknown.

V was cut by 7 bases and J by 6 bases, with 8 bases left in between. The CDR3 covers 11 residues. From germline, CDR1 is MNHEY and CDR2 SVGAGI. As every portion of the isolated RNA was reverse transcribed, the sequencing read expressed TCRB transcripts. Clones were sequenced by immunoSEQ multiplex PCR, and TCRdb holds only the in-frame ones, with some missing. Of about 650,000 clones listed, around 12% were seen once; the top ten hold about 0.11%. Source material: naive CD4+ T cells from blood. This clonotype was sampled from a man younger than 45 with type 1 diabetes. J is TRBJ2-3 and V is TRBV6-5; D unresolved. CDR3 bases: TGTGCCAGCACCCGATGGGATACGCAGTATTTT. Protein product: CASTRWDTQYF.